This T cell receptor beta chain emerged from a study of blood T cell repertoires in COVID-19. Study as a whole: The United States, Italy and Spain supplied acute and convalescent COVID-19 samples.

Germline assignment: CDR1 LNHDA and CDR2 SQIVND (reference sequence). The CDR3 loop spans 15 amino acids. Trimming shortened V by 6 bases and J by 8 bases, and 22 bases separated the two germline ends. Libraries were prepared by immunoSEQ multiplex PCR; TCRdb keeps only in-frame clonotypes and omits some of them. The data contain about 59,000 clones, roughly 87% of them singletons. The specimen sequenced was peripheral blood. The chain uses TRBV19 and TRBJ1-1; D is uncertain. This clonotype originated in a man older than 75 in a cohort sampled during active COVID-19. DNA of the CDR3: TGTGCCAGTAGACACCGCGAGGGAGGGCCTGGCGAAGCTTTCTTT. Its translation: CASRHREGGPGEAFF.